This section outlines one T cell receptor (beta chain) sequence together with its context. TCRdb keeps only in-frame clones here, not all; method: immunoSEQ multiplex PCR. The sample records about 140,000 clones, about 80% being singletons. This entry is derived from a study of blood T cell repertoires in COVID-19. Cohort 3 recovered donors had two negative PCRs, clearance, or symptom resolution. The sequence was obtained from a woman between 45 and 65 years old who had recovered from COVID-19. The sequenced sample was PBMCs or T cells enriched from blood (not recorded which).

CDR3 loop: CASSLGLREQFF. In DNA form, the CDR3 reads TGTGCCAGCAGCTTAGGGCTCCGAGAGCAGTTCTTC. The chain links TRBV11-1 to TRBJ2-1; D is unresolved. CDR1 and CDR2 from the germline V gene are SGHAT and FQDESV (reference sequence). The V and J ends lost 1 base and 10 bases respectively, with 8 bases between them. The CDR3 runs to 12 residues. The full variable domain, its missing parts supplied by reference TRBV11-1 and TRBJ2-1, is EAEVAQSPRYKITEKSQAVAFWCDPISGHATLYWYRQILGQGPELLVQFQDESVVDDSQLPKDRFSAERLKGVDSTLKIQPAELGDSAMYLCASSLGLREQFFGPGTRLTVL.